The 18 T cell receptor beta chains below were found in one sample sequenced in a study of shared clonotypes between healthy human individuals. Sequencing was performed with immunoSEQ multiplex PCR; in TCRdb, only in-frame clones are kept and a portion is missing. Of approximately 1,500,000 clones listed, about 96% are singletons. Specimen: naive CD4+ T cells sorted from blood. Subset in this sample: CD45RA+ positively selected. These receptors all stem from a young man in good health.

The chain is built from TRBV11-2 and TRBJ2-3; TRBD1 or TRBD2 may be the D gene (5 bases each). Germline V gene data show CDR1 as SGHAT and CDR2 as FQNNGV. Trimming removed 3 bases from V and 4 bases from J, with 20 bases in between. The CDR3 consists of 17 residues. For the CDR3, the DNA is TGTGCCAGCAGCTTGGGTCTAACAGGCGAAGCGGCAGATACGCAGTATTTT. Its translation is CASSLGLTGEAADTQYF.

This clone appeared once. DNA for the CDR3: TGTGCCACCGGCGAGACAGGGGTGGGTGAAAAACTGTTTTTT. Its translation is CATGETGVGEKLFF. The chain carries TRBV10-3 and TRBJ1-4, with 8 bases lining up with TRBD1. V shed 10 bases, J shed 7 bases, and the junction held 11 bases outside the gene matches. Germline CDR1 and CDR2: ENHRY and SYGVKD. CDR3 length: 14 amino acids.

This chain joins TRBV10-3 and TRBJ1-2; D remains ambiguous. The ends were cut back, 5 bases at V and 3 bases at J, with 4 bases in the middle. This CDR3 has 11 amino acids. Germline V lookup: CDR1 ENHRY, CDR2 SYGVKD. The CDR3 region has the DNA TGTGCCATCAGTCCTGACTATGGCTACACCTTC. Protein sequence: CAISPDYGYTF.

CDR3 DNA: TGTGCCAGCAGTGAAAGTGGACGCATCTACGAGCAGTACTTC. Translated: CASSESGRIYEQYF. The chain is built from TRBV25-1 and TRBJ2-7; D is unclear. Germline V gives CDR1 MGHDK, CDR2 SYGVNS. The CDR3 contains 14 residues. V was pared by 2 bases and J by 3 bases, with 11 bases between.

The chain is built from TRBV6-1 and TRBJ1-2; D uncertain. Trimming pared 0 bases from V and 8 bases from J, leaving 10 bases between. CDR3 size: 13 residues. Germline CDR1 is MNHNS and CDR2 is SASEGT. The CDR3 DNA is TGTGCCAGCAGTGAAGCGCTCCTGGGGGGCTACACCTTC. Translating gives CASSEALLGGYTF.

The V gene is TRBV14, the J gene TRBJ2-4, with D perhaps TRBD2 (6 bases). This CDR3 has 13 amino acids. Germline V gene sequence: CDR1 SGHDN, CDR2 FVKESK. Trimming shortened V by 4 bases and J by 8 bases, and 12 bases separated the two germline ends. The DNA of the CDR3 is TGTGCCAGCAGCCTTAGCGGAAAGGACATTCAGTACTTC. Translated: CASSLSGKDIQYF.

The chain couples TRBV28 to TRBJ1-1; 7 positions agree with TRBD1. After removal of 7 bases from V and 2 bases from J, the junction contained 10 bases not matched to a gene. Germline loops: CDR1 MDHEN, CDR2 SYDVKM. This CDR3 has 15 residues. This chain's CDR3 is CASNPRQGGNTEAFF. The CDR3 nucleotides read TGTGCCAGCAACCCTAGACAGGGAGGAAACACTGAAGCTTTCTTT.

The chain combines TRBV21-1 with TRBJ2-3; TRBD2 reflects the table's D call only, with no check against the DNA. TRBV21-1 is a pseudogene locus. This CDR3 region has 16 residues. CDR3 residues: CASSPEGRTSRDTQYF. CDR3 nucleotide sequence: TGTGCCAGCAGCCCCGAAGGGCGGACTAGCAGGGATACGCAGTATTTT.

The chain recombines TRBV5-1 with TRBJ2-3, with D possibly being TRBD2 (5 bases). Trimming removed 0 bases at V and 1 base at J, with 9 bases between. From germline, CDR1 is SGHRS and CDR2 YFSETQ. This CDR3 region has 15 residues. CDR3 region: CASSLDPGGTDTQYF. The CDR3 DNA reads as TGCGCCAGCAGCTTGGATCCCGGGGGCACAGATACGCAGTATTTT.

The genes are TRBV28 and TRBJ1-4; D might be TRBD1 (5 bases). Germline CDR1 and CDR2: MDHEN and SYDVKM. The CDR3 runs 15 residues. V was trimmed by 5 bases and J by 2 bases, leaving 12 bases between them. The CDR3 sequence is CASSLQGSTNEKLFF. The CDR3 DNA reads TGTGCCAGCAGTCTCCAGGGCTCCACTAATGAAAAACTGTTTTTT.

The rearrangement joins TRBV2 to TRBJ1-5, with TRBD1 matching 7 bases. This CDR3 contains 14 residues. The V gene end was trimmed by 7 bases and the J gene end by 6 bases; junction bases not matched to a gene: 9. Germline CDR1 SNHLY, CDR2 FYNNEI. The CDR3 protein is CASNSQGMVQPQHF. CDR3 DNA: TGTGCCAGCAACTCACAGGGGATGGTTCAGCCCCAGCATTTT.

This clone has just a few counts. The chain is built from TRBV11-2 and TRBJ1-2, with D maybe TRBD1 (5 bases). Between the trimmed V and J ends, which lost 5 bases and 0 bases, there was a span of 16 bases. The CDR3 has 16 amino acids. CDR1 and CDR2 from the germline V gene are SGHAT and FQNNGV. The CDR3 nucleotides are TGTGCCAGCAGCCGCGGTCGTGGGGGAACTAACTATGGCTACACCTTC. Translated, it gives CASSRGRGGTNYGYTF. The variable domain in full, completed from reference TRBV11-2 and TRBJ1-2, reads EAGVAQSPRYKIIEKRQSVAFWCNPISGHATLYWYQQILGQGPKLLIQFQNNGVVDDSQLPKDRFSAERLKGVDSTLKIQPAKLEDSAVYLCASSRGRGGTNYGYTFGSGTRLTVV.

The chain combines TRBV5-1 with TRBJ2-1; maybe TRBD2 (5 bases). The CDR3 runs to 13 residues. Trimming stripped 4 bases from V and 7 bases from J, with 12 bases between. Germline assignment: CDR1 SGHRS and CDR2 YFSETQ. The CDR3 DNA reads as TGCGCCAGCAGCGTGTGGGAGCAGAATGAGCAGTTCTTC. This codes for CASSVWEQNEQFF.

For the CDR3, the DNA is TGTGCCAGCAGTGACCGGTTAACCGGGGAGCTGTTTTTT. It codes for CASSDRLTGELFF. The gene calls are TRBV6-5 and TRBJ2-2; D call uncertain. V lost 5 bases to trimming and J lost 5 bases, with 9 bases between them. Germline CDR1 and CDR2: MNHEY and SVGAGI. CDR3 size: 13 residues.

V and J are TRBV2 and TRBJ2-3; TRBD1 matches 8 bases. The CDR3 totals 15 residues. In germline, CDR1 is SNHLY, CDR2 FYNNEI. J gave up 4 bases and V 5 bases, and 8 bases lay outside the gene matches. The CDR3 nucleotides read TGTGCCAGCAGTCGGGACAGGAACTTGGCAGATACGCAGTATTTT. Translating it yields CASSRDRNLADTQYF.

V usage is TRBV27 and J usage is TRBJ2-3; D unresolved. Germline values: CDR1 MNHEY, CDR2 SMNVEV (reference sequence). Trimming took 2 bases from V and 5 from J, leaving 11 bases between them. CDR3 length: 14 residues. The CDR3, as DNA: TGTGCCAGCAGTTTAAAAGCTTCAAGAGATACGCAGTATTTT. It specifies CASSLKASRDTQYF.

Concerning this clone: The same CDR3 is also encoded by other DNA sequences in this sample. The chain is built from TRBV2 and TRBJ2-1, with D hard to call. Germline-derived CDR1 and CDR2 are SNHLY and FYNNEI. CDR3 size: 14 residues. Trimming removed 1 base from V and 1 base from J, with 5 bases in between. The CDR3 reads CASSEDRSYNEQFF. DNA of the CDR3: TGTGCCAGCAGTGAAGATCGGTCCTACAATGAGCAGTTCTTC.

This chain links TRBV5-4 with TRBJ2-1, with 7 positions matching TRBD1. The V segment lost 4 bases and the J segment 7 bases; nucleotides outside the gene matches: 11. The CDR3 is 15 amino acids. CDR1 is SGHNT, CDR2 YYREEE, per germline (reference sequence). CDR3 bases: TGTGCCAGCAGCCTAGGGGGCTCGGTCGGGAATGAGCAGTTCTTC. The encoded protein is CASSLGGSVGNEQFF.